These 16 T cell receptor beta chains were all obtained from the same sample, sequenced in a study of blood T cells in healthy people across ages. A J-beta primer mix and a sample-barcoded 5' primer were used in a second PCR of about 7 to 12 cycles. TCRdb re-called the 5' RACE reads through MiXCR, storing one row per CDR3 protein. The sample lists 700,000 to 900,000 distinct CDR3 sequences; roughly 26% were seen once. These data are also associated with another study on T cells of mothers and their children.

The sample comprised blood. The receptor set was obtained from a boy younger than 18 in good health.

The gene calls are TRBV7-6 and TRBJ2-5; weak D call: TRBD2 (5 bases). Trimming stripped 6 bases from V and 5 bases from J, with 13 bases between. The CDR3 loop spans 13 amino acids. The V gene's germline CDR1 is SGHVS and CDR2 FNYEAQ. The CDR3 DNA is TGTGCCAGCAGGATCGGGGAGAGGGAGACCCAGTACTTC. Residues: CASRIGERETQYF. Variable domain in full (rest from reference TRBV7-6 and TRBJ2-5): GAGVSQSPRYKVTKRGQDVALRCDPISGHVSLYWYRQALGQGPEFLTYFNYEAQQDKSGLPNDRFSAERPEGSISTLTIQRTEQRDSAMYRCASRIGERETQYFGPGTRLLVL.

The chain uses TRBV20-1 and TRBJ1-1; D remains ambiguous. The CDR3 spans 14 residues. Germline CDR1 and CDR2: DFQATT and SNEGSKA (reference sequence). V lost 7 bases and J lost 3, with 18 bases in between. The DNA of the CDR3 is TGCAGTGGCAGGCCAGGAGGGTTGGACACTGAAGCTTTCTTT. Protein sequence: CSGRPGGLDTEAFF.

The chain links TRBV7-9 to TRBJ2-3, with D possibly TRBD1 on 6 matching bases. From germline, CDR1 is SEHNR and CDR2 FQNEAQ (reference sequence). The CDR3 contains 16 residues. Trimming shortened V by 2 bases and J by 4 bases, and 16 bases separated the two germline ends. Written as DNA, the CDR3 is TGTGCCAGCAGCTTAAATTTCCAGGGGTCCGCAGATACGCAGTATTTT. Encoded protein: CASSLNFQGSADTQYF.

This clonotype has a handful of counts. It is unclear where the CDR3 begins or ends on the DNA, so no DNA is shown, and the CDR3 is as TCRdb lists it. The chain links TRBV7-9 to TRBJ1-3; the table's D gene call, TRBD1, was not cross checked with the DNA. Including both end residues, the CDR3 is 16 amino acids long. The germline gives CDR1 SEHNR, CDR2 FQNEAQ (reference sequence). CDR3 sequence reads: CASSSGQGAPGNTIYF.

This chain connects TRBV10-3 to TRBJ2-7, with TRBD1 identical over 9 bases. There are 15 residues in the CDR3. V shed 5 bases, J shed 5 bases, and the junction held 10 bases outside the gene matches. Germline V gene sequence: CDR1 ENHRY, CDR2 SYGVKD. CDR3 nucleotide sequence: TGTGCCATCAGTAGACAGGGGGACAGGTCCGACGAGCAGTACTTC. As protein: CAISRQGDRSDEQYF.

A few counts support this clonotype. The rearrangement uses TRBV27 and TRBJ2-1; D is perhaps TRBD2 (5 bases). CDR3 size: 17 residues. The V end lost 8 bases, the J end lost 7 bases, and 27 bases lay between the germline ends. Germline assignment: CDR1 MNHEY and CDR2 SMNVEV (reference sequence). For the CDR3, the DNA is TGTGCCAGCTCACATTTAGGACCTCGAGGGCTTGGGAATGAGCAGTTCTTC. Translating gives CASSHLGPRGLGNEQFF.

This chain uses TRBV5-1 with TRBJ2-1, with 11 bases lining up with TRBD1. V was pared by 3 bases and J by 8 bases, with 4 bases of the junction left unmatched. This CDR3 has 14 residues. Per the germline V gene, CDR1 is SGHRS and CDR2 is YFSETQ. CDR3 sequence: CASSSGQGVHEQFF. The CDR3 coding sequence is TGCGCCAGCAGCTCGGGACAGGGGGTCCATGAGCAGTTCTTC.

The chain joins TRBV7-9 to TRBJ2-7; the D gene is possibly TRBD2 (6 bases). The CDR3 totals 15 residues. CDR1 SEHNR and CDR2 FQNEAQ come from the germline V gene (reference sequence). The ends were cut back, 5 bases at V and 4 bases at J, with 18 bases in the middle. CDR3 amino acids: CASSPPLGEEYEQYF. DNA for the CDR3: TGTGCCAGCAGCCCCCCGTTAGGGGAGGAGTACGAGCAGTACTTC.

This clonotype was seen ten or more times. The chain couples TRBV27 to TRBJ2-3; 7 bases fit TRBD1. Germline loops: CDR1 MNHEY, CDR2 SMNVEV (reference sequence). The CDR3 is made up of 16 amino acids. The V gene end was trimmed by 8 bases and the J gene end by 0 bases; junction bases not matched to a gene: 11. CDR3 DNA sequence: TGTGCCAGCCGCAAACATGACAGGGCTAGCACAGATACGCAGTATTTT. It specifies CASRKHDRASTDTQYF.

This clonotype was seen a few times. V usage is TRBV2 and J usage is TRBJ1-1, with TRBD1 matching over 9 bases. Germline V CDR1 and CDR2: SNHLY, FYNNEI. This CDR3 spans 15 amino acids. The trim removed 8 bases at V and 0 bases at J, leaving 7 bases unmatched. This CDR3 is CASRDRATMNTEAFF. The CDR3 nucleotides are TGTGCCAGCCGGGACAGGGCGACCATGAACACTGAAGCTTTCTTT.

This clonotype was observed once. The V gene is TRBV7-3, the J gene TRBJ2-2, with TRBD2 matching over 13 bases. The trim removed 5 bases at V and 5 bases at J, leaving 5 bases unmatched. This CDR3 region has 16 residues. Germline V lookup: CDR1 SGHTA, CDR2 FQGTGA. The CDR3 nucleotides read TGTGCCAGCAGCAACTCGGGACTAGCGGGGACCGGGGAGCTGTTTTTT. Its protein is CASSNSGLAGTGELFF.

On this clonotype itself: Relative to the germline gene, one junction end is altered; a read error may explain this. This chain links TRBV4-1 with TRBJ1-4; TRBD1 aligns across 7 bases. Germline V CDR1 and CDR2: MGHRA, YSYEKL. This CDR3 has 15 amino acids. Here the CDR3 DNA reads TGTGCCAGCAGCCAACCAGACAGGGAGCGTGAAAAACTGTTTTTT. It is translated as CASSQPDREREKLFF.

The genes are TRBV2 and TRBJ2-5; 10 bases match TRBD2. The germline V gene has CDR1 SNHLY and CDR2 FYNNEI. This CDR3 comprises 15 residues. V shed 6 bases and J 8 bases; nucleotides not matched to a gene: 12. The CDR3 region is CASRRTSGRKETQYF. For the CDR3, the DNA is TGTGCCAGCAGACGGACTAGCGGCCGCAAGGAAACCCAGTACTTC.

V is TRBV6-5 and J is TRBJ1-4, with TRBD1 matching over 8 bases. CDR1 is MNHEY and CDR2 is SVGAGI in the germline V gene. The J segment lost 7 bases and the V segment lost 7 bases, leaving 2 bases of the junction unmatched. The CDR3 runs 12 residues. The CDR3: CASKDRAEKLFF. CDR3 DNA sequence: TGTGCCAGCAAGGACAGGGCTGAAAAACTGTTTTTT.

This clonotype has just a few counts. V usage is TRBV2 and J usage is TRBJ2-5; perhaps TRBD2 as D (6 bases). CDR3 length: 13 residues. V was cut by 1 base and J by 7 bases, with 10 bases left in between. The germline V gene encodes CDR1 SNHLY and CDR2 FYNNEI. The CDR3 loop is CASSEGVGGTQYF. In nucleotides, the CDR3 is TGTGCCAGCAGTGAAGGGGTCGGGGGGACCCAGTACTTC. Complete variable domain (other parts from reference TRBV2 and TRBJ2-5): EPEVTQTPSHQVTQMGQEVILRCVPISNHLYFYWYRQILGQKVEFLVSFYNNEISEKSEIFDDQFSVERPDGSNFTLKIRSTKLEDSAMYFCASSEGVGGTQYFGPGTRLLVL.

The sample holds a few counts of this clonotype. The V call is TRBV20-1, the J call TRBJ2-1, with 7 bases identical to TRBD2. CDR3 length: 14 residues. J gave up 4 bases and V 6 bases, and 9 bases lay outside the gene matches. Per the germline V gene, CDR1 is DFQATT and CDR2 is SNEGSKA (reference sequence). This chain's CDR3 is CSAISRGDYNEQFF. For the CDR3, the DNA is TGCAGTGCCATAAGCCGGGGGGATTACAATGAGCAGTTCTTC.